The source of this T cell receptor beta chain is a study of OX40 agonist ivuxolimab in advanced cancers. The overall study: Two patients with cutaneous melanoma and one with hepatocellular carcinoma, three in total, showed partial responses.

Using immunoSEQ multiplex PCR, the repertoire was profiled, and TCRdb retains in-frame clones only, with some absent. The table has some 49,000 clones, 85% seen once. Trimming left V 0 bases short and J 8 bases short, with 9 bases between. The V gene's germline CDR1 is SGDLS and CDR2 YYNGEE. The CDR3 runs 13 residues. Autoimmune disease history or systemic immunosuppression led to patient exclusion. The TCR originated in an adult with an advanced solid tumor such as melanoma, head and neck, liver or kidney cancer. This sample comprised CD4+ or CD8+ T cells sorted from blood, obtained in a trial of the OX40 agonist ivuxolimab. The chain links TRBV9 to TRBJ2-1, with D perhaps TRBD2 (6 bases). The CDR3 DNA reads as TGTGCCAGCAGCGTAGTGGAGGGACATGAGCAGTTCTTC. Encoded protein: CASSVVEGHEQFF.